One and the same sample provided the 32 T cell receptor beta chains below, sequenced in a study of CD8+ T cells in alopecia areata. Investigators isolated RNA and reverse transcribed it into cDNA to act as the sequencing template. The assay was immunoSEQ multiplex PCR, and TCRdb's table has in-frame clones only and misses some. The repertoire holds tens of thousands of clones, with about 96% as singletons. The specimen was CD8+ T cells sorted from blood, collected at week 0. These receptors were collected from a human donor with alopecia areata.

The chain employs TRBV4-1 and TRBJ2-7; D assignment may be TRBD1 or TRBD2 (5 bases each). Trimming removed 0 bases at V and 3 bases at J, with 12 bases between. The length of the CDR3 is 15 residues. CDR1 and CDR2 from the germline V gene are MGHRA and YSYEKL. This chain's CDR3 is CASSQDPRGVYEQYF. CDR3 sequence (DNA): TGCGCCAGCAGCCAAGATCCGAGGGGAGTCTACGAGCAGTACTTC.

The genes are TRBV29-1 and TRBJ2-7; D may be TRBD1 (6 bases). Germline V gene lookup returns CDR1 SQVTM and CDR2 ANQGSEA. V gave up 6 bases and J gave up 5 bases, with 8 bases separating them. There are 10 residues in the CDR3. The DNA for the CDR3 is TGCAGCGTGGGGGACAACGAGCAGTACTTC. Translated, it gives CSVGDNEQYF.

This chain joins TRBV7-9 and TRBJ1-1, with a possible D match to TRBD1 (5 bases). From germline, CDR1 is SEHNR and CDR2 FQNEAQ (reference sequence). The CDR3 loop spans 15 amino acids. The V gene lost 0 bases and the J gene lost 0 bases, with 8 bases spanning the gap. CDR3 sequence reads: CASSLAQGVNTEAFF. In DNA form, the CDR3 reads TGTGCCAGCAGCTTAGCGCAGGGCGTGAACACTGAAGCTTTCTTT.

The chain carries TRBV7-8 and TRBJ2-1; D ambiguous. CDR3 length equals 14 residues. The germline CDR1 and CDR2 sequences are SGHVS and FQNEAQ. V was shortened by 3 bases and J by 6 bases, with 12 bases between the two germline ends. In DNA, the CDR3 is TGTGCCAGCAGCTTCGGCGGACGGCTCAATGAGCAGTTCTTC. This gives the protein CASSFGGRLNEQFF.

The chain carries TRBV6-5 and TRBJ1-1, with D uncertain. CDR1 is MNHEY, CDR2 SVGAGI, per germline. This CDR3 comprises 14 residues. V shed 7 bases and J shed 6 bases, with 18 bases lying between them. CDR3 protein: CASNPNPGIPEAFF. CDR3 DNA: TGTGCCAGCAACCCTAACCCGGGTATCCCTGAAGCTTTCTTT.

This chain joins TRBV27 and TRBJ2-3; 10 nucleotides line up with TRBD2. V shed 0 bases and J 3 bases; nucleotides not matched to a gene: 6. Germline-derived CDR1 and CDR2 are MNHEY and SMNVEV (reference sequence). The CDR3 sequence is 17 residues long. The CDR3 DNA is TGTGCCAGCAGTTTATCGTGGAGCGGGGGGGCGACAGATACGCAGTATTTT. Its protein product is CASSLSWSGGATDTQYF.

The chain employs TRBV7-9 and TRBJ1-2; D not certain. V was shortened by 8 bases and J by 6 bases, with 22 bases between the two germline ends. The CDR3 is 15 residues long. Germline V lookup: CDR1 SEHNR, CDR2 FQNEAQ (reference sequence). The CDR3 DNA reads TGTGCCAGCGGCTCCTCTCGAGGCAGCCCTGATGGCTACACCTTC. Amino acid sequence: CASGSSRGSPDGYTF.

The rearrangement joins TRBV10-3 to TRBJ2-1, with 9 bases identical to TRBD2. Per the germline V gene, CDR1 is ENHRY and CDR2 is SYGVKD. V shed 2 bases and J 1 base; nucleotides not matched to a gene: 9. The CDR3 is made up of 18 amino acids. The CDR3 spells CAISEDGGGAGSYNEQFF. The CDR3 bases are TGTGCCATCAGTGAGGATGGCGGGGGGGCCGGGTCCTACAATGAGCAGTTCTTC.

The chain uses TRBV2 and TRBJ2-1; D is ambiguous. The germline gives CDR1 SNHLY, CDR2 FYNNEI. CDR3 length: 15 residues. The germline V and J ends were trimmed by 1 base and 0 bases, with 7 bases remaining between them. CDR3 loop: CASSEGLSSYNEQFF. The CDR3 nucleotides read TGTGCCAGCAGTGAAGGGTTAAGCTCCTACAATGAGCAGTTCTTC. Combining the CDR3 with reference TRBV2 and TRBJ2-1 gives the whole variable domain EPEVTQTPSHQVTQMGQEVILRCVPISNHLYFYWYRQILGQKVEFLVSFYNNEISEKSEIFDDQFSVERPDGSNFTLKIRSTKLEDSAMYFCASSEGLSSYNEQFFGPGTRLTVL.

The J gene is TRBJ1-2, the V gene TRBV30; TRBD1 agrees at 9 bases. The junction had 10 bases not matched to a gene; V was cut back by 5 bases and J by 3 bases. Germline-derived CDR1 and CDR2 are GTSNPN and SVGIG (reference sequence). This CDR3 is built from 15 residues. CDR3 region: CAWLTGTGKDYGYTF. The CDR3 coding sequence is TGTGCCTGGCTTACCGGGACAGGGAAGGACTATGGCTACACCTTC. Using reference TRBV30 and TRBJ1-2 for the parts outside the CDR3, the full variable domain is SQTIHQWPATLVQPVGSPLSLECTVEGTSNPNLYWYRQAAGRGLQLLFYSVGIGQISSEVPQNLSASRPQDRQFILSSKKLLLSDSGFYLCAWLTGTGKDYGYTFGSGTRLTVV.

This chain connects TRBV15 to TRBJ1-2; D might be TRBD1 (6 bases). The CDR3 covers 15 residues. Germline lookup yields CDR1 LNHNV and CDR2 YYDKDF (reference sequence). V was shortened by 3 bases and J by 6 bases, with 17 bases between the two germline ends. Here the CDR3 reads CATSSSGAGENGYTF. The CDR3 DNA sequence: TGTGCCACCAGCAGCTCAGGGGCAGGGGAGAATGGCTACACCTTC.

This chain connects TRBV27 to TRBJ2-7, with TRBD1 matching over 8 bases. The length of the CDR3 is 16 residues. The germline V gene encodes CDR1 MNHEY and CDR2 SMNVEV (reference sequence). V lost 3 bases, J lost 4 bases, and 11 bases stayed unmatched. CDR3 nucleotide sequence: TGTGCCAGCAGTTTGTTGGGGTCAGGGGGCTCGTACGAGCAGTACTTC. Residues: CASSLLGSGGSYEQYF.

The J gene is TRBJ2-1, the V gene TRBV30, with no clear D. V lost 4 bases and J 4 bases, leaving 5 bases between the germline ends. In germline, CDR1 is GTSNPN, CDR2 SVGIG (reference sequence). The CDR3 is made up of 11 amino acids. Here the CDR3 reads CAWMQYNEQFF. CDR3 nucleotides: TGTGCCTGGATGCAATACAATGAGCAGTTCTTC.

This chain links TRBV5-4 with TRBJ2-7; 10 nucleotides agree with TRBD2. The CDR3 contains 15 residues. J lost 7 bases, V lost 0 bases, and 7 bases had no gene match. Germline loops: CDR1 SGHNT, CDR2 YYREEE (reference sequence). The CDR3 sequence: CASSLVSLAGEEQYF. The CDR3 nucleotides read TGTGCCAGCAGCTTGGTCTCTCTAGCGGGGGAGGAGCAGTACTTC.

The chain is built from TRBV30 and TRBJ2-5; tentative D call: TRBD1 (5 bases). The V end was cut by 2 bases, the J end by 4 bases, with 17 bases between. This CDR3 contains 15 residues. Germline V lookup: CDR1 GTSNPN, CDR2 SVGIG (reference sequence). The CDR3 protein is CAWSPFSGAGETQYF. In DNA, the CDR3 is TGTGCCTGGAGTCCCTTTAGTGGGGCTGGAGAGACCCAGTACTTC.

This chain links TRBV9 with TRBJ1-2; TRBD1 matches 8 bases. The CDR3 loop spans 14 amino acids. Germline values: CDR1 SGDLS, CDR2 YYNGEE. With V trimmed by 2 bases and J by 4 bases, 4 bases remained unmatched. The DNA for the CDR3 is TGTGCCAGCAGCGTCCAGGGGGCGGCCTATGGCTACACCTTC. Encoded protein: CASSVQGAAYGYTF.

This chain uses TRBV11-2 with TRBJ1-6; maybe TRBD1 (6 bases). Germline V CDR1 and CDR2: SGHAT, FQNNGV. Deletions cut 4 bases from V and 2 bases from J, with 9 bases between. This CDR3 has 15 residues. In DNA, the CDR3 is TGTGCCAGCAGCTGGGACATTCCCTATAATTCACCCCTCCACTTT. Protein sequence: CASSWDIPYNSPLHF.

The chain employs TRBV13 and TRBJ1-1, with no clear D. The CDR3 consists of 11 residues. With 2 bases removed from V and 9 bases from J, the gap between germline ends came to 7 bases. The germline V gene encodes CDR1 PRHDT and CDR2 FYEKMQ (reference sequence). CDR3 region: CASSLKAQAFF. In DNA, the CDR3 is TGTGCCAGCAGCTTAAAGGCCCAAGCTTTCTTT.

The rearrangement links TRBV11-2 to TRBJ2-5; TRBD1 is a possible D gene (5 bases). CDR1 is SGHAT, CDR2 FQNNGV, per germline. V was shortened by 6 bases and J by 2 bases, with 19 bases between the two germline ends. The CDR3 is 16 amino acids. CDR3 in amino acids: CASSQKTRGPQETQYF. The CDR3 coding sequence is TGTGCCAGCAGTCAAAAGACAAGGGGCCCGCAAGAGACCCAGTACTTC.

This chain connects TRBV30 to TRBJ2-1; D is perhaps TRBD2 (6 bases). Trimming cost V 4 bases and J 4 bases, with 11 bases left between them. CDR3 length: 13 residues. Germline assignment: CDR1 GTSNPN and CDR2 SVGIG (reference sequence). CDR3 sequence: CAWTSGGYNEQFF. The CDR3 DNA reads as TGTGCCTGGACGTCCGGGGGATACAATGAGCAGTTCTTC.

This rearrangement joins TRBV4-1 to TRBJ2-5, with no clear D. CDR1 and CDR2 from the germline V gene are MGHRA and YSYEKL. This CDR3 spans 15 amino acids. Trimming removed 0 bases from V and 1 base from J, with 9 bases in between. CDR3 in DNA: TGCGCCAGCAGCCAAGACAGAAAGAGCCAAGAGACCCAGTACTTC. This gives the protein CASSQDRKSQETQYF.

The chain employs TRBV5-4 and TRBJ2-7; 10 bases line up with TRBD1. CDR3 length: 14 residues. CDR1 and CDR2 from the germline V gene are SGHNT and YYREEE (reference sequence). Trimming cost V 7 bases and J 6 bases; bases outside gene matches: 10. CDR3 sequence reads: CASGPGTGDPEQYF. In nucleotides, the CDR3 is TGTGCCAGCGGACCCGGGACAGGGGACCCCGAGCAGTACTTC.

CDR3 sequence reads: CASSQGGVRNTEAFF. Written as DNA, the CDR3 is TGCGCCAGCAGCCAAGGCGGGGTTAGGAACACTGAAGCTTTCTTT. J is TRBJ1-1 and V is TRBV4-1; D remains unclear. The germline CDR1 and CDR2 sequences are MGHRA and YSYEKL. Trimming cost V 1 base and J 1 base, with 10 bases left between them. The CDR3 is made up of 15 amino acids.

The chain employs TRBV7-9 and TRBJ2-1; 8 bases match TRBD2. V shed 5 bases, J shed 0 bases, and the junction held 3 bases outside the gene matches. Per germline, CDR1 SEHNR and CDR2 FQNEAQ (reference sequence). The CDR3 loop spans 15 amino acids. The CDR3 is CASSRSGSSYNEQFF. The CDR3 nucleotides are TGTGCCAGCAGCAGGAGCGGGAGCTCCTACAATGAGCAGTTCTTC.

The chain carries TRBV5-5 and TRBJ2-3; D is uncertain. V gave up 4 bases and J gave up 2 bases, with 20 bases separating them. Germline-derived CDR1 and CDR2 are SGHKS and YYEKEE (reference sequence). CDR3 size: 17 residues. The CDR3 spells CASSAAFPSSYTDTQYF. CDR3 in DNA: TGTGCCAGCAGCGCGGCATTTCCATCGAGCTACACAGATACGCAGTATTTT.

The V call is TRBV7-9, the J call TRBJ2-7; D may be TRBD2 (6 bases). Germline lookup yields CDR1 SEHNR and CDR2 FQNEAQ (reference sequence). The CDR3 has 16 residues. V was pared by 5 bases and J by 0 bases, with 17 bases between. The CDR3, as DNA: TGTGCCAGCAGCCCCCCCGGGACTGTTAGCTCCTACGAGCAGTACTTC. Protein: CASSPPGTVSSYEQYF.

The J gene is TRBJ2-3, the V gene TRBV5-1, with a weak D call TRBD2 (5 bases). Germline values: CDR1 SGHRS, CDR2 YFSETQ. Trimming took 5 bases from V and 4 from J, leaving 20 bases between them. This CDR3 spans 16 amino acids. CDR3: CASSSGVLEAADTQYF. The CDR3 DNA reads as TGCGCCAGCAGTTCCGGAGTACTGGAGGCGGCAGATACGCAGTATTTT.

Comments on this clone: Other nucleotide sequences in the sample specify the same CDR3. The V call is TRBV30, the J call TRBJ2-5; TRBD2 is a possible D gene (7 bases). CDR1 is GTSNPN, CDR2 SVGIG, per germline (reference sequence). V lost 3 bases and J lost 1, with 15 bases in between. The CDR3 runs to 15 residues. CDR3 sequence: CAWSRGAGPQETQYF. For the CDR3, the DNA is TGTGCCTGGAGCCGGGGGGCGGGGCCCCAAGAGACCCAGTACTTC.

The rearrangement uses TRBV2 and TRBJ2-3; 8 bases fit TRBD1. V shed 3 bases, J shed 2 bases, and the junction held 10 bases outside the gene matches. CDR1 is SNHLY, CDR2 FYNNEI, per germline. The CDR3 extends over 17 amino acids. This CDR3 reads CASSDSGTGPNTDTQYF. CDR3 in DNA: TGTGCCAGCAGTGACTCAGGGACAGGTCCTAACACAGATACGCAGTATTTT.

V is TRBV14 and J is TRBJ1-1, with D possibly TRBD1 on 6 matching bases. The germline CDR1 and CDR2 sequences are SGHDN and FVKESK. This CDR3 has 15 amino acids. V was trimmed by 4 bases and J by 4 bases, leaving 16 bases between them. The CDR3, as DNA: TGTGCCAGCAGCCCCCAACAGGGTTTGGGCACTGAAGCTTTCTTT. As protein: CASSPQQGLGTEAFF.

V gene TRBV11-3 combines with J gene TRBJ2-1; D is uncertain. V lost 2 bases and J 11 bases, leaving 10 bases between the germline ends. CDR1 and CDR2 from the germline V gene are SGHNT and YENEEA. CDR3 length: 12 amino acids. DNA for the CDR3: TGTGCCAGCAGCTTATCGCAACTCCAGCAGTTCTTC. Protein: CASSLSQLQQFF.

This clone was picked up a small number of times. J is TRBJ2-1 and V is TRBV7-9, with no clear D. V lost 1 base and J lost 7, with 8 bases in between. The CDR3 totals 13 residues. Germline values: CDR1 SEHNR, CDR2 FQNEAQ (reference sequence). CDR3: CASSLGASNEQFF. The DNA of the CDR3 is TGTGCCAGCAGCTTAGGGGCGAGTAATGAGCAGTTCTTC.